Judged by abundance, the clone carrying this T cell receptor beta chain is medium-sized. Source study methods: Differences in CDR3 between clinicopathological groups were drawn on to build a classifier intended to discriminate distant-metastatic papillary thyroid cancer patients. Via MiXCR, TCRdb re-called the PCR reads. TCRdb, not the original authors, processed these V and J calls. The sample contains under 50,000 clones, approximately 17% of which appear only once. The data derive from a study of metastatic and nonmetastatic thyroid tumors. Ahead of thyroid surgery, no patient had received treatment of any kind. Material for sequencing was tumor tissue. The TCR was taken from a female donor with papillary thyroid cancer or a benign thyroid nodule (not recorded which). Some clones in this sample may be carry-over from other donors' samples.

CDR3 sequence: CASTRANDLYGYTF. Here the CDR3 DNA reads TGTGCCAGCACGCGGGCCAACGACCTCTATGGCTACACCTTC. This chain connects TRBV6-1 to TRBJ1-2, with D hard to call. The length of the CDR3 is 14 residues. Germline lookup yields CDR1 MNHNS and CDR2 SASEGT. V lost 7 bases, J lost 4 bases, and 16 bases lay in between.